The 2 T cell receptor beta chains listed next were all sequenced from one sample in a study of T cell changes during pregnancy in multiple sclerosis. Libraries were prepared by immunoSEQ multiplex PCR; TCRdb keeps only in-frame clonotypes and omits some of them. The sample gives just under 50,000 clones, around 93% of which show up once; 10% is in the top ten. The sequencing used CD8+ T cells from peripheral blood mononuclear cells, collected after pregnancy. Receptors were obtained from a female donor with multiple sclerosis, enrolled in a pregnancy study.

This CDR3 is CASSLMEGGYTEAFF. The CDR3 nucleotides read TGCGCCAGCAGCTTGATGGAGGGGGGGTACACTGAAGCTTTCTTT. V is TRBV5-1 and J is TRBJ1-1, with D possibly being TRBD1 (6 bases). V was pared by 1 base and J by 3 bases, with 13 bases between. The length of the CDR3 is 15 residues. Germline CDR1 SGHRS, CDR2 YFSETQ.

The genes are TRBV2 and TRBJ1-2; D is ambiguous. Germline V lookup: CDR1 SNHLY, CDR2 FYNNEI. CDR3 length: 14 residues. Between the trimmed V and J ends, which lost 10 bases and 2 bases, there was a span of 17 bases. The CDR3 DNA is TGTGCCACCAGGTATTGGAGAGAGAACTATGGCTACACCTTC. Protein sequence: CATRYWRENYGYTF.